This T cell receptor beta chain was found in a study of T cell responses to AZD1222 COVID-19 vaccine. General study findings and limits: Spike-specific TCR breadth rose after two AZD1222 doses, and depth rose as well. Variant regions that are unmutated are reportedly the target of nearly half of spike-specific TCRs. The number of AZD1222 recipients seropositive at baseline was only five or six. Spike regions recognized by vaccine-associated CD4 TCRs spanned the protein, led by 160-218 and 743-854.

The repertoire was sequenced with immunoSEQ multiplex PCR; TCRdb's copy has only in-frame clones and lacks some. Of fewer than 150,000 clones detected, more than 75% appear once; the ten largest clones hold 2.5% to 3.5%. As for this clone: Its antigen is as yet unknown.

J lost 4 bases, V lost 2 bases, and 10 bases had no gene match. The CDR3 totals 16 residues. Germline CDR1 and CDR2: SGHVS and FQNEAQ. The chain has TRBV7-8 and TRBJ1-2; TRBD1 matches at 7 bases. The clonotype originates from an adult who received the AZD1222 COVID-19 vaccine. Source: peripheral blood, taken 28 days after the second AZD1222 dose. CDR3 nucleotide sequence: TGTGCCAGCAGCTTATCTAAGGACAGGTATTCCTATGGCTACACCTTC. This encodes CASSLSKDRYSYGYTF.